Sequencing of this T cell receptor beta chain was carried out in a study of CD8 T cells in Susac syndrome. RNA in amounts of about 0.5 to 1 ug was reverse transcribed with random hexamers. TCRdb reprocessed the immunoSEQ multiplex PCR reads via MiXCR and lists one record per CDR3 protein. Of about 440,000 distinct CDR3 sequences listed, 85% were seen once; the top ten hold approximately 0.12%. CDR1 and CDR2 (germline): SGHRS, YFSETQ. Trimming removed 4 bases at V and 0 bases at J, with 13 bases between. The CDR3 loop spans 15 amino acids. This rearrangement joins TRBV5-1 to TRBJ1-1, with D possibly being TRBD1 (5 bases). Sequenced sample: CD8+ T cells from PBMCs. The receptor was isolated from a human donor with multiple sclerosis. The CDR3 region has the DNA TGCGCCAGCAGCCTAGACCTCAGGGTGAACACTGAAGCTTTCTTT. Translated: CASSLDLRVNTEAFF.